One sample yielded the 15 T cell receptor beta chains listed below, sequenced in a study of cytotoxic CD8 clonotypes in ibrutinib-treated CLL. Assay used: immunoSEQ multiplex PCR; TCRdb lists only in-frame clones, some missing. This table has 120,000 to 150,000 clones, less than 95% appearing once. Sequenced material: PBMCs, taken after 12 months of ibrutinib treatment. These TCRs come from a human donor with chronic lymphocytic leukemia.

The sample holds a few counts of this clone. Other nucleotide sequences in the sample specify the same CDR3. The J gene is TRBJ2-1, the V gene TRBV5-1, with 7 bases aligning to TRBD1. J lost 7 bases, V lost 2 bases, and 3 bases had no gene match. CDR1 and CDR2 from the germline V gene are SGHRS and YFSETQ. CDR3 size: 13 residues. Here the CDR3 reads CASSLEQGNEQFF. Written as DNA, the CDR3 is TGCGCCAGCAGCTTAGAACAGGGGAATGAGCAGTTCTTC.

The CDR3 DNA reads as TGTGCCAGCAGCTTAGGGCACCTCTTGGAAAAAGACAATCAGCCCCAGCATTTT. Protein product: CASSLGHLLEKDNQPQHF. The J gene is TRBJ1-5, the V gene TRBV7-9; D call uncertain. Trimming removed 1 base from V and 3 bases from J, with 19 bases in between. There are 18 residues in the CDR3. Germline assignment: CDR1 SEHNR and CDR2 FQNEAQ (reference sequence).

The chain employs TRBV2 and TRBJ1-1; D unresolved. The CDR3 spans 14 residues. In germline, CDR1 is SNHLY, CDR2 FYNNEI. V shed 7 bases and J shed 5 bases, with 17 bases lying between them. The CDR3: CASISIVGGTEAFF. In nucleotides, the CDR3 is TGTGCCAGCATATCAATTGTTGGAGGGACTGAAGCTTTCTTT.

V usage is TRBV7-2 and J usage is TRBJ1-5; D is unresolved. The CDR3 totals 14 residues. The germline gives CDR1 SGHTA, CDR2 FQGNSA. V was trimmed by 6 bases and J by 2 bases, leaving 11 bases between them. The CDR3 nucleotides read TGTGCCAGCAGGCCCGGTGGCGGCAATCAGCCCCAGCATTTT. Encoded protein: CASRPGGGNQPQHF.

The rearrangement joins TRBV2 to TRBJ2-2; maybe TRBD2 (5 bases). V shed 7 bases and J shed 3 bases, with 12 bases lying between them. Per the germline V gene, CDR1 is SNHLY and CDR2 is FYNNEI. This CDR3 is built from 14 residues. The CDR3 spells CASTFSDDTGELFF. DNA for the CDR3: TGTGCCAGCACGTTTAGCGACGACACCGGGGAGCTGTTTTTT.

The chain carries TRBV14 and TRBJ2-3; 7 bases line up with TRBD2. From germline, CDR1 is SGHDN and CDR2 FVKESK. V shed 4 bases and J 3 bases; nucleotides not matched to a gene: 1. CDR3 length: 13 amino acids. CDR3 loop: CASSPAGTDTQYF. The CDR3 DNA reads TGTGCCAGCAGCCCAGCGGGAACAGATACGCAGTATTTT.

The rearrangement joins TRBV9 to TRBJ1-2; 7 nucleotides match TRBD1. Germline assignment: CDR1 SGDLS and CDR2 YYNGEE. This CDR3 spans 13 amino acids. V lost 3 bases to trimming and J lost 8 bases; unmatched junction nucleotides: 7. The CDR3 DNA reads as TGTGCCAGCAGCGGAGTACAGGGGAGAGGCTACACCTTC. Translating gives CASSGVQGRGYTF.

This sequence joins TRBV21-1 and TRBJ1-1. TRBV21-1 corresponds to a pseudogene. The CDR3 runs 19 residues. For the CDR3, the DNA is TGTGCCAGCAGCAAAGAATGGAGTAAGGGAGATGAGGAAAACACTGAAGCTTTCTTT. Amino acid sequence: CASSKEWSKGDEENTEAFF.

This clone was detected only once. This chain links TRBV21-1 with TRBJ2-1; TRBD1, the table's D call, was not compared with the DNA. TRBV21-1 is an annotated pseudogene. This CDR3 comprises 13 residues. The CDR3 DNA is TGTGCCAGCAGAGTGGGACAGGGCCATGAGCAGTTCTTC. Amino acids: CASRVGQGHEQFF.

The rearrangement links TRBV2 to TRBJ2-2; D is possibly TRBD1 (5 bases). This CDR3 has 14 residues. Trimming cost V 3 bases and J 4 bases, with 9 bases left between them. Germline CDR1 and CDR2: SNHLY and FYNNEI. The CDR3 protein is CASSEVQATGELFF. The CDR3 bases are TGTGCCAGCAGTGAGGTACAGGCCACCGGGGAGCTGTTTTTT.

This chain connects TRBV18 to TRBJ1-1; perhaps TRBD1 as D (6 bases). There are 14 residues in the CDR3. Trimming cost V 6 bases and J 0 bases, with 11 bases left between them. Germline loops: CDR1 KGHSH, CDR2 LQKENI. The CDR3 bases are TGTGCCAGCTCTGCGGACAGTATGAACACTGAAGCTTTCTTT. Translated: CASSADSMNTEAFF. The complete variable domain, with remaining parts taken from reference TRBV18 and TRBJ1-1, reads NAGVMQNPRHLVRRRGQEARLRCSPMKGHSHVYWYRQLPEEGLKFMVYLQKENIIDESGMPKERFSAEFPKEGPSILRIQQVVRGDSAAYFCASSADSMNTEAFFGQGTRLTVV.

The J gene is TRBJ1-1, the V gene TRBV28; D remains ambiguous. The V end lost 7 bases, the J end lost 5 bases, and 23 bases lay between the germline ends. CDR3 length: 16 amino acids. From germline, CDR1 is MDHEN and CDR2 SYDVKM. The CDR3 region is CASKVVSGEVGTEAFF. CDR3 bases: TGTGCCAGCAAGGTCGTGAGTGGGGAAGTTGGAACTGAAGCTTTCTTT.

J is TRBJ2-7 and V is TRBV28, with a tentative D call TRBD1 (7 bases). CDR3 size: 13 residues. Germline lookup yields CDR1 MDHEN and CDR2 SYDVKM. The V end lost 2 bases, the J end lost 4 bases, and 9 bases lay between the germline ends. The chain's CDR3 is CASSLAGQYEQYF. The CDR3, as DNA: TGTGCCAGCAGTTTAGCGGGACAGTACGAGCAGTACTTC.

The chain combines TRBV4-2 with TRBJ1-1; possible D gene TRBD1, 6 bases. The CDR3 is made up of 14 amino acids. V was pared by 0 bases and J by 1 base, with 6 bases between. CDR1 is LGHNA, CDR2 YNFKEQ, per germline. This chain's CDR3 is CASSQDRGNTEAFF. DNA for the CDR3: TGTGCCAGCAGCCAAGACAGGGGGAACACTGAAGCTTTCTTT.

V and J are TRBV9 and TRBJ1-4; maybe TRBD1 (6 bases). Trimming stripped 2 bases from V and 7 bases from J, with 12 bases between. Germline-derived CDR1 and CDR2 are SGDLS and YYNGEE. This CDR3 spans 14 amino acids. The CDR3 DNA sequence: TGTGCCAGCAGCGTCCGGGGGGGCGTTGAAAAACTGTTTTTT. Encoded protein: CASSVRGGVEKLFF. The full variable domain, its missing parts supplied by reference TRBV9 and TRBJ1-4, is DSGVTQTPKHLITATGQRVTLRCSPRSGDLSVYWYQQSLDQGLQFLIQYYNGEERAKGNILERFSAQQFPDLHSELNLSSLELGDSALYFCASSVRGGVEKLFFGSGTQLSVL.